What follows are 21 T cell receptor beta chains derived from one specimen sequenced in a study of T cells after posttransplantation cyclophosphamide. The naive gate required viable CD3+CD4+ or CD3+CD8+ cells with CCR7+CD45RA+CD45RO-CD95-CD27+CD28+ phenotype. TCRdb keeps only in-frame clones here, not all; method: immunoSEQ multiplex PCR. The sample lists more than 30,000 clones; about 90% were seen once. Source material: naive CD4+ T cells sorted from PBMCs. The receptor set was obtained from a woman between 55 and 75 years old in good health, CMV-negative, and a related stem cell transplant donor.

The genes are TRBV7-9 and TRBJ1-5; D may be TRBD1 (6 bases). The CDR3 is 17 residues long. Trimming removed 1 base at V and 0 bases at J, with 13 bases between. The germline V gene has CDR1 SEHNR and CDR2 FQNEAQ (reference sequence). CDR3 nucleotides: TGTGCCAGCAGCTTAGGTGCGGGGGACACTAGCAATCAGCCCCAGCATTTT. It codes for CASSLGAGDTSNQPQHF.

The V and J genes are TRBV7-3 and TRBJ2-3; D is unresolved. With 5 bases removed from V and 7 bases from J, the gap between germline ends came to 7 bases. Germline loops: CDR1 SGHTA, CDR2 FQGTGA. The CDR3 sequence is 11 residues long. The DNA of the CDR3 is TGTGCCAGCAGCAGAGGCCATACGCAGTATTTT. Protein sequence: CASSRGHTQYF.

This chain connects TRBV10-3 to TRBJ1-5, with D perhaps matching TRBD1 (5 bases). This CDR3 is 15 amino acids long. Germline V CDR1 and CDR2: ENHRY, SYGVKD. Trimming took 0 bases from V and 4 from J, leaving 10 bases between them. CDR3 sequence (DNA): TGTGCCATCAGTGAGTCCGACACAGGTAATCAGCCCCAGCATTTT. This codes for CAISESDTGNQPQHF.

This rearrangement joins TRBV4-1 to TRBJ2-1, with 12 bases matching TRBD2. Germline CDR1 is MGHRA and CDR2 is YSYEKL. The CDR3 covers 16 residues. The V and J ends lost 3 bases and 7 bases, in that order; junction bases with no gene match: 7. The CDR3 reads CASSHATTSGRNEQFF. Here the CDR3 DNA reads TGCGCCAGCAGCCACGCAACGACTAGCGGGAGAAATGAGCAGTTCTTC.

This chain links TRBV6-1 with TRBJ2-4, with 10 bases fitting TRBD2. Germline CDR1 MNHNS, CDR2 SASEGT. The CDR3 is 16 amino acids. Losses at the gene ends were 4 bases for V and 0 bases for J; bases not matched to a gene: 3. CDR3 nucleotide sequence: TGTGCCAGCAGTGTACTAGCGGGAATAGCCAAAAACATTCAGTACTTC. It encodes CASSVLAGIAKNIQYF.

This clone was observed a single time. The chain combines TRBV18 with TRBJ2-2, with 7 bases matching TRBD2. The CDR3 contains 17 residues. Germline values: CDR1 KGHSH, CDR2 LQKENI. Germline trimming cut 5 bases from V and 6 bases from J; bases unmatched to any gene: 15. The CDR3 here is CASSSSGKGLISGELFF. In DNA, the CDR3 is TGTGCCAGCTCATCCAGCGGGAAGGGGTTGATCTCCGGGGAGCTGTTTTTT. The full variable domain, rest sourced from reference TRBV18 and TRBJ2-2, is NAGVMQNPRHLVRRRGQEARLRCSPMKGHSHVYWYRQLPEEGLKFMVYLQKENIIDESGMPKERFSAEFPKEGPSILRIQQVVRGDSAAYFCASSSSGKGLISGELFFGEGSRLTVL.

This clone was detected once. The genes are TRBV5-1 and TRBJ1-3; D unresolved. This CDR3 is 14 amino acids long. V lost 4 bases and J lost 2, with 10 bases in between. Germline V gene sequence: CDR1 SGHRS, CDR2 YFSETQ. CDR3 DNA sequence: TGCGCCAGCAGCCCGACTCGGGCTGGAAACACCATATATTTT. Its protein is CASSPTRAGNTIYF.

The chain couples TRBV19 to TRBJ1-5, with TRBD1 identical over 8 bases. V lost 5 bases and J lost 3; bases outside the gene matches: 12. The CDR3 runs 17 residues. Germline V lookup: CDR1 LNHDA, CDR2 SQIVND (reference sequence). The CDR3 sequence: CASSPSNRGATNQPQHF. For the CDR3, the DNA is TGTGCCAGTAGTCCGTCGAACAGGGGGGCCACCAATCAGCCCCAGCATTTT. Together with reference TRBV19 and TRBJ1-5, the CDR3 gives the full variable domain: DGGITQSPKYLFRKEGQNVTLSCEQNLNHDAMYWYRQDPGQGLRLIYYSQIVNDFQKGDIAEGYSVSREKKESFPLTVTSAQKNPTAFYLCASSPSNRGATNQPQHFGDGTRLSIL.

This chain uses TRBV9 with TRBJ1-1; 8 bases align to TRBD1. Per the germline V gene, CDR1 is SGDLS and CDR2 is YYNGEE. J lost 5 bases, V lost 7 bases, and 7 bases had no gene match. The CDR3 runs 13 residues. The CDR3 loop is CASDTGGWTEAFF. Here the CDR3 DNA reads TGTGCCAGCGATACAGGGGGGTGGACTGAAGCTTTCTTT. Using reference TRBV9 and TRBJ1-1 for the parts outside the CDR3, the full variable domain is DSGVTQTPKHLITATGQRVTLRCSPRSGDLSVYWYQQSLDQGLQFLIQYYNGEERAKGNILERFSAQQFPDLHSELNLSSLELGDSALYFCASDTGGWTEAFFGQGTRLTVV.

This rearrangement joins TRBV6-5 to TRBJ1-6; 9 bases map to TRBD1. There are 14 residues in the CDR3. With 6 bases clipped from V and 10 bases from J, the junction kept 7 bases outside the gene matches. Germline V gene sequence: CDR1 MNHEY, CDR2 SVGAGI. CDR3 amino acids: CASRTQGAVSPLHF. The CDR3 DNA sequence: TGTGCCAGCAGAACACAGGGGGCGGTCTCACCCCTCCACTTT.

This clone was counted a few times. The chain joins TRBV6-6 to TRBJ1-2, with D maybe TRBD1 (6 bases). Trimming shortened V by 5 bases and J by 10 bases, and 14 bases separated the two germline ends. This CDR3 is 12 amino acids long. Germline CDR1 MNHNY, CDR2 SVGAGI (reference sequence). This chain's CDR3 is CASSHQQGVYTF. The CDR3, as DNA: TGTGCCAGCAGTCACCAACAGGGTGTCTACACCTTC.

This clone came up a few times. The V and J genes are TRBV14 and TRBJ1-1, with 8 bases matching TRBD1. CDR1 and CDR2 from the germline V gene are SGHDN and FVKESK. J gave up 4 bases and V 2 bases, and 6 bases lay outside the gene matches. The length of the CDR3 is 15 residues. The DNA of the CDR3 is TGTGCCAGCAGCCAACCCGGACAGGGCTCCACTGAAGCTTTCTTT. Amino acids: CASSQPGQGSTEAFF. Based on the CDR3 plus reference TRBV14 and TRBJ1-1, the full variable domain is EAGVTQFPSHSVIEKGQTVTLRCDPISGHDNLYWYRRVMGKEIKFLLHFVKESKQDESGMPNNRFLAERTGGTYSTLKVQPAELEDSGVYFCASSQPGQGSTEAFFGQGTRLTVV.

The V call is TRBV25-1, the J call TRBJ1-2; 7 nucleotides line up with TRBD1. Losses at the gene ends were 3 bases for V and 3 bases for J; bases not matched to a gene: 4. Germline CDR1 reads MGHDK; CDR2 reads SYGVNS. The CDR3 loop spans 14 amino acids. CDR3 DNA sequence: TGTGCCAGCAGTGAGTCGGGACAGTACTATGGCTACACCTTC. Translated: CASSESGQYYGYTF.

The V gene is TRBV7-2, the J gene TRBJ2-7, with 8 bases aligning to TRBD1. This CDR3 is built from 15 residues. Per germline, CDR1 SGHTA and CDR2 FQGNSA. The V and J ends lost 1 base and 5 bases, in that order; junction bases with no gene match: 7. The CDR3: CASSLGGAGGDEQYF. In DNA, the CDR3 is TGTGCCAGCAGCTTAGGAGGCGCAGGGGGCGACGAGCAGTACTTC.

The rearrangement joins TRBV9 to TRBJ1-1, with a possible D match to TRBD1 (5 bases). V was trimmed by 4 bases and J by 6 bases, leaving 19 bases between them. From germline, CDR1 is SGDLS and CDR2 YYNGEE. This CDR3 region has 15 residues. As DNA, the CDR3 is TGTGCCAGCAGCCCAAGCCCGGAGTGGGGGGCTGAAGCTTTCTTT. Amino acid sequence: CASSPSPEWGAEAFF.

The chain combines TRBV7-2 with TRBJ1-6, with D possibly matching TRBD1 (6 bases). This CDR3 has 15 residues. V was cut by 1 base and J by 10 bases, with 14 bases left in between. Germline CDR1 is SGHTA and CDR2 is FQGNSA. The CDR3 DNA follows: TGTGCCAGCAGCTTAGAGGGACAAGCGGTCTCACCCCTCCACTTT. Amino acids: CASSLEGQAVSPLHF.

The J gene is TRBJ2-7, the V gene TRBV5-1; 7 bases line up with TRBD1. The ends lost 0 bases at V and 6 bases at J; junction bases unmatched: 0. CDR3 size: 12 residues. The germline V gene encodes CDR1 SGHRS and CDR2 YFSETQ. This CDR3 reads CASSLDRGEQYF. In DNA form, the CDR3 reads TGCGCCAGCAGCTTGGACAGGGGCGAGCAGTACTTC.

V gene TRBV10-2 combines with J gene TRBJ1-4, with D possibly being TRBD1 (6 bases). CDR3 length equals 14 residues. Trimming stripped 2 bases from V and 5 bases from J, with 9 bases between. Germline V gene lookup returns CDR1 WSHSY and CDR2 SAAADI. The CDR3 DNA sequence: TGCGCCAGCAGTGAGACAGGGCGAAATGAAAAACTGTTTTTT. Protein sequence: CASSETGRNEKLFF.

The chain joins TRBV9 to TRBJ1-2; D gene ambiguous. Germline V gives CDR1 SGDLS, CDR2 YYNGEE. V was trimmed by 4 bases and J by 1 base, leaving 11 bases between them. This CDR3 is 14 amino acids long. The CDR3 nucleotides read TGTGCCAGCAGCCCGGCGACTTATAACTATGGCTACACCTTC. Translated, it gives CASSPATYNYGYTF.

The sample holds one count of this clone. The V call is TRBV30, the J call TRBJ2-1, with D perhaps matching TRBD1 (6 bases). The germline V gene encodes CDR1 GTSNPN and CDR2 SVGIG (reference sequence). This CDR3 spans 14 amino acids. V was pared by 2 bases and J by 4 bases, with 12 bases between. The CDR3 DNA reads as TGTGCCTGGAGTCCCGGACAGACTTACAATGAGCAGTTCTTC. The encoded protein is CAWSPGQTYNEQFF. Variable domain in full (rest from reference TRBV30 and TRBJ2-1): SQTIHQWPATLVQPVGSPLSLECTVEGTSNPNLYWYRQAAGRGLQLLFYSVGIGQISSEVPQNLSASRPQDRQFILSSKKLLLSDSGFYLCAWSPGQTYNEQFFGPGTRLTVL.

The rearrangement links TRBV18 to TRBJ1-4; 9 nucleotides line up with TRBD1. The J segment lost 13 bases and the V segment lost 3 bases, leaving 3 bases of the junction unmatched. The CDR3 contains 12 residues. In germline, CDR1 is KGHSH, CDR2 LQKENI. CDR3 region: CASSPGQGRLFF. CDR3 nucleotide sequence: TGTGCCAGCTCACCGGGACAGGGACGACTGTTTTTT.